This paragraph covers one T cell receptor (beta chain) sequence. Its antigen is not known. J gave up 7 bases and V 7 bases, and 6 bases lay outside the gene matches. CDR3 size: 13 residues. Germline CDR1 reads MDHEN; CDR2 reads SYDVKM. The sequenced template was cDNA made from the entire isolated RNA. Produced via immunoSEQ multiplex PCR; TCRdb's table is partial and in-frame only. The sample has over 650,000 clones, 11% to 15% seen once. This entry is derived from a study of beta chain features in type 1 diabetes. Whole-study findings and limits: Lower insertion and higher deletion counts appeared at VDJ junctions in type 1 diabetes patients. People with Type 1 diabetes carried modestly yet significantly shorter TCRB CDR3s in all four CD4+ subsets.

The single heparinised draw taken from each donor contained 90 to 150 mL of blood on average. This TCR derives from a young man with type 1 diabetes. Sequenced: naive CD4+ T cells from blood. This chain links TRBV28 with TRBJ1-2; TRBD1 matches at 10 bases. As DNA, the CDR3 is TGTGCCAGCACTCGACAGGGGGCAAGTGGCTACACCTTC. Translated: CASTRQGASGYTF.